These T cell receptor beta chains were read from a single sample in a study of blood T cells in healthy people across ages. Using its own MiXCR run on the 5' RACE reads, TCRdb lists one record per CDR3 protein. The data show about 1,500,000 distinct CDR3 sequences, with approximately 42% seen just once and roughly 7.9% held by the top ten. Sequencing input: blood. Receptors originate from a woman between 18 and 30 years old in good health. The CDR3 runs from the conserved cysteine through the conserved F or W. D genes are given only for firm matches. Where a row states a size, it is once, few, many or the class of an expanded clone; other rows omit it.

CDR3nt: TGTGCCAGCTCACCACGACCCGACAGGGATTACACTGAAGCTTTCTTT
CDR3aa: CASSPRPDRDYTEAFF
abundance: -
d_gene: TRBD1
v_gene: TRBV18
j_gene: TRBJ1-1

CDR3nt: TGTGCCAGCCAACGGACAGTGAGCTCCTACGAGCAGTACTTC
CDR3aa: CASQRTVSSYEQYF
abundance: few
d_gene: -
v_gene: TRBV19
j_gene: TRBJ2-7

CDR3nt: TGTGCCAGCAGTGAATATCAGGGGGCAAATCTAGAGACCCAGTACTTC
CDR3aa: CASSEYQGANLETQYF
abundance: once
d_gene: TRBD1
v_gene: TRBV25-1
j_gene: TRBJ2-5

CDR3nt: TGCAGCGCAAGAGACAGGGACCTCACTGAAGCTTTCTTT
CDR3aa: CSARDRDLTEAFF
abundance: -
d_gene: TRBD1
v_gene: TRBV29-1
j_gene: TRBJ1-1

CDR3nt: TGTGCCAGCAGCTTAGGCGACAGGGGGGTTCGAGAGACCCAGTACTTC
CDR3aa: CASSLGDRGVRETQYF
abundance: -
d_gene: TRBD1
v_gene: TRBV7-9
j_gene: TRBJ2-5

CDR3nt: TGTGCCAGCAGCTTATACGAAGATACGCAGTATTTT
CDR3aa: CASSLYEDTQYF
abundance: many
d_gene: -
v_gene: TRBV7-2
j_gene: TRBJ2-3

CDR3nt: TGTGCCATCACAGGGACAGGGGGGGACTATGGCTACACCTTC
CDR3aa: CAITGTGGDYGYTF
abundance: -
d_gene: TRBD1
v_gene: TRBV10-3
j_gene: TRBJ1-2

CDR3nt: TGTGCCAGCAGCCCCGTAGCGGGGGCCACGTCCTACGAGCAGTACTTC
CDR3aa: CASSPVAGATSYEQYF
abundance: -
d_gene: TRBD2
v_gene: TRBV6-5
j_gene: TRBJ2-7

CDR3nt: TGTGCCAGCAGCTCCGGACAGGTTTGGACCGGGGAGCTGTTTTTT
CDR3aa: CASSSGQVWTGELFF
abundance: -
d_gene: TRBD1
v_gene: TRBV7-2
j_gene: TRBJ2-2

CDR3nt: TGCATTGCTAGGACAGGGGGGCCACAAGAGACCCAGTACTTC
CDR3aa: CIARTGGPQETQYF
abundance: -
d_gene: TRBD1
v_gene: TRBV20-1
j_gene: TRBJ2-5

CDR3nt: TGCGCCAGCAGCCTCAGGACTAGCGGGGAGGTTGTGACCTACGAGCAGTACTTC
CDR3aa: CASSLRTSGEVVTYEQYF
abundance: -
d_gene: TRBD2
v_gene: TRBV4-1
j_gene: TRBJ2-7

CDR3nt: TGTGCTAGTGGTTTGGTAAGGCTCATGGGGAGCCGCTCTGGAAACACCATATATTTT
CDR3aa: CASGLVRLMGSRSGNTIYF
abundance: -
d_gene: -
v_gene: TRBV12-5
j_gene: TRBJ1-3

CDR3nt: TGTGCCAGCAGTTCGGCCGAGAAGAACACTGTAGCTTTCTTT
CDR3aa: CASSSAEKNTVAFF
abundance: -
d_gene: -
v_gene: TRBV12-3/TRBV12-4
j_gene: TRBJ1-1

CDR3nt: TGTGCCAGCAGCTGGGGACAGCGGGATTCACCCCTCCACTTT
CDR3aa: CASSWGQRDSPLHF
abundance: once
d_gene: TRBD1
v_gene: TRBV28
j_gene: TRBJ1-6

CDR3nt: TGTGCCAGCAGTTTAGCCTATGGGGGAGGGGAGACCCAGTACTTC
CDR3aa: CASSLAYGGGETQYF
abundance: few
d_gene: TRBD2
v_gene: TRBV12-3/TRBV12-4
j_gene: TRBJ2-5

CDR3nt: TGTGCCATCAGGGACGGGACTAGCGGGAGTCAGAGTGAGCAGTACTTC
CDR3aa: CAIRDGTSGSQSEQYF
abundance: few
d_gene: TRBD2
v_gene: TRBV10-3
j_gene: TRBJ2-5

CDR3nt: TGTGCCAGCAGTTTACTCCCGGGGGCAAAGGGCTACACCTTC
CDR3aa: CASSLLPGAKGYTF
abundance: -
d_gene: -
v_gene: TRBV12-3/TRBV12-4
j_gene: TRBJ1-2

CDR3nt: TGCAGTGCTAGAGCGTTCACAGATACGCAGTATTTT
CDR3aa: CSARAFTDTQYF
abundance: -
d_gene: -
v_gene: TRBV20-1
j_gene: TRBJ2-3

CDR3nt: TGTGCCAGCAGCAGAATACTAGCGGGCGAGCAGTATTTT
CDR3aa: CASSRILAGEQYF
abundance: -
d_gene: TRBD2
v_gene: TRBV7-2
j_gene: TRBJ2-3

CDR3nt: TGTGCCAGCAGTTTGATCCTAGCGGAAGAGCAGTTCTTC
CDR3aa: CASSLILAEEQFF
abundance: -
d_gene: TRBD2
v_gene: TRBV27
j_gene: TRBJ2-1

CDR3nt: TGCGCCAGCAGCCGCAGTGACACCGGGGTCTACGAGCAGTACTTC
CDR3aa: CASSRSDTGVYEQYF
abundance: -
d_gene: -
v_gene: TRBV4-1
j_gene: TRBJ2-7

CDR3nt: TGCGCCAGCAGCTTGCGGGAGCAAGGGTTCGGCTACACCTTC
CDR3aa: CASSLREQGFGYTF
abundance: -
d_gene: -
v_gene: TRBV5-1
j_gene: TRBJ1-2

CDR3nt: TGTGCCAGCAGTTTAGTTGGGATAGTGGGTACAGATACGCAGTATTTT
CDR3aa: CASSLVGIVGTDTQYF
abundance: -
d_gene: -
v_gene: TRBV6-5
j_gene: TRBJ2-3

CDR3nt: TGTGCCAGCAGTACCTCAACCGGGGTCGCCTCGAACACTGAAGCTTTCTTT
CDR3aa: CASSTSTGVASNTEAFF
abundance: -
d_gene: -
v_gene: TRBV2
j_gene: TRBJ1-1

CDR3nt: TGCGCCAGCAGCCAAGTAGGAGCGGGGTGGGAGACCCAGTACTTC
CDR3aa: CASSQVGAGWETQYF
abundance: -
d_gene: TRBD2
v_gene: TRBV4-1
j_gene: TRBJ2-5

CDR3nt: TGTGCCATCAGCGCACACGACTCCTATAATTCACCCCTCCACTTT
CDR3aa: CAISAHDSYNSPLHF
abundance: few
d_gene: -
v_gene: TRBV10-3
j_gene: TRBJ1-6

CDR3nt: TGCAGCGTTGAAGATACTGGCTCTGGGGCCAACGTCCTGACTTTC
CDR3aa: CSVEDTGSGANVLTF
abundance: -
d_gene: -
v_gene: TRBV29-1
j_gene: TRBJ2-6

CDR3nt: TGCAGTGCTAGAGGACTAGCGGGAGGGAGGGAGCAGTTCTTC
CDR3aa: CSARGLAGGREQFF
abundance: -
d_gene: TRBD2
v_gene: TRBV20-1
j_gene: TRBJ2-1

CDR3nt: TGTGCCAGCAGCCTCTCGGGACTCCAACCCACATACAATGAGCAGTTCTTC
CDR3aa: CASSLSGLQPTYNEQFF
abundance: -
d_gene: -
v_gene: TRBV11-2
j_gene: TRBJ2-1

CDR3nt: TGTGCCAGCAGCCAAGTCGGGGGGGGGCAGGGCGCGGGTGGAGCTTTCTTT
CDR3aa: CASSQVGGGQGAGGAFF
abundance: -
d_gene: -
v_gene: TRBV4-2
j_gene: TRBJ1-1

CDR3nt: TGCAGCGTGGGGCTGAGCGGAACCACAGATACGCAGTATTTT
CDR3aa: CSVGLSGTTDTQYF
abundance: -
d_gene: -
v_gene: TRBV29-1
j_gene: TRBJ2-3

CDR3nt: TGTGCCAGCAGTGTCCTCCACGACACAGATACGCAGTATTTT
CDR3aa: CASSVLHDTDTQYF
abundance: -
d_gene: -
v_gene: TRBV6-6
j_gene: TRBJ2-3

CDR3nt: TGTGCCAGCTCACCGCCCAATGTGGAGACCCAGTACTTC
CDR3aa: CASSPPNVETQYF
abundance: -
d_gene: -
v_gene: TRBV18
j_gene: TRBJ2-5

CDR3nt: TGTGCCATCAGTACCGGGACAGGGTTATTTGAGCAGTACTTC
CDR3aa: CAISTGTGLFEQYF
abundance: -
d_gene: TRBD1
v_gene: TRBV10-3
j_gene: TRBJ2-5

CDR3nt: TGTGCCAGCAGCCCAATCCCGGACTATGGCTACACCTTC
CDR3aa: CASSPIPDYGYTF
abundance: -
d_gene: -
v_gene: TRBV27
j_gene: TRBJ1-2

CDR3nt: TGCAGTGCTCCACGGACAGTAGGGAATAAGAGCCGAGAGACCCAGTACTTC
CDR3aa: CSAPRTVGNKSRETQYF
abundance: once
d_gene: -
v_gene: TRBV20-1
j_gene: TRBJ2-5

CDR3nt: TGCAGTGCTTGGGCGGGGGCGGTGAACACTGAAGCTTTCTTT
CDR3aa: CSAWAGAVNTEAFF
abundance: -
d_gene: -
v_gene: TRBV20-1
j_gene: TRBJ1-1

CDR3nt: TGTGCCAGCAGCTTAGAGGGGGCCTACAATGAGCAGTTCTTC
CDR3aa: CASSLEGAYNEQFF
abundance: many
d_gene: -
v_gene: TRBV7-2
j_gene: TRBJ2-1

CDR3nt: TGCAGCGTTGACGGGAACAACCAAGAGACCCAGTTCTTC
CDR3aa: CSVDGNNQETQFF
abundance: -
d_gene: -
v_gene: TRBV29-1
j_gene: TRBJ2-1

CDR3nt: TGCAGCATTGGACAGGGGGTTGGCCATGGCTACACCTTC
CDR3aa: CSIGQGVGHGYTF
abundance: few
d_gene: TRBD1
v_gene: TRBV29-1
j_gene: TRBJ1-2

CDR3nt: TGTGCCACCAGTGATTTGGATCCGGGACTCGGCACAGATACGCAGTATTTT
CDR3aa: CATSDLDPGLGTDTQYF
abundance: -
d_gene: -
v_gene: TRBV24-1
j_gene: TRBJ2-3

CDR3nt: TGTGCCAGCAGCCTACAGGGGGGGAAGGAAAAACTGTTTTTT
CDR3aa: CASSLQGGKEKLFF
abundance: -
d_gene: TRBD1
v_gene: TRBV7-2
j_gene: TRBJ1-4

CDR3nt: TGTGCCAGCAGTTTAGAGAGGACTTCCGTCACAGATACGCAGTATTTT
CDR3aa: CASSLERTSVTDTQYF
abundance: -
d_gene: -
v_gene: TRBV28
j_gene: TRBJ2-3

CDR3nt: TGCGCCAGCAGTGACTTGCAGGTTAACTATGGCTACACCTTC
CDR3aa: CASSDLQVNYGYTF
abundance: few
d_gene: -
v_gene: TRBV10-2
j_gene: TRBJ1-2

CDR3nt: TGTGCCAGCAGCACGGGACAGGGTTTGGGGGCCAACGTCCTGACTTTC
CDR3aa: CASSTGQGLGANVLTF
abundance: few
d_gene: TRBD1
v_gene: TRBV11-2
j_gene: TRBJ2-6

CDR3nt: TGTGCCAGCAGCCCTGGGAAGTATAGCAATCAGCCCCAGCATTTT
CDR3aa: CASSPGKYSNQPQHF
abundance: -
d_gene: -
v_gene: TRBV5-8
j_gene: TRBJ1-5

CDR3nt: TGCAGTGCTAGAGGGGAGGGAGTGGATAGGTCTAACTATGGCTACACCTTC
CDR3aa: CSARGEGVDRSNYGYTF
abundance: once
d_gene: -
v_gene: TRBV20-1
j_gene: TRBJ1-2

CDR3nt: TGTGCCAGCAGTTCCCTGGAGAGGGGCGAGACCCAGTACTTC
CDR3aa: CASSSLERGETQYF
abundance: once
d_gene: -
v_gene: TRBV6-5
j_gene: TRBJ2-5

CDR3nt: TGTGCCAGCAGCCTAGCCCTCGACGGGGACTCCTACGAGCAGTACTTC
CDR3aa: CASSLALDGDSYEQYF
abundance: -
d_gene: -
v_gene: TRBV11-2
j_gene: TRBJ2-7